Each of the 8 T cell receptor beta chains below was sequenced from the same sample in a study of blood T cell repertoires in COVID-19. TCRdb's copy holds only in-frame clones and misses some; the assay was immunoSEQ multiplex PCR. The table records approximately 340,000 clones, approximately 93% of them present only once. The sample was PBMCs or T cells enriched from blood (not recorded which). The receptors derive from a woman aged 40 to 49 who had been exposed to COVID-19.

The V gene is TRBV14, the J gene TRBJ1-2, with TRBD1 as a possible D gene (6 bases). The CDR3 consists of 13 residues. In germline, CDR1 is SGHDN, CDR2 FVKESK. V was shortened by 2 bases and J by 8 bases, with 12 bases between the two germline ends. CDR3 DNA sequence: TGTGCCAGCAGCCAAAGATCCAGGGGAGGCTACACCTTC. Its protein is CASSQRSRGGYTF.

The chain carries TRBV13 and TRBJ1-2; 11 bases match TRBD1. Germline loops: CDR1 PRHDT, CDR2 FYEKMQ (reference sequence). The V and J ends lost 7 bases and 8 bases, in that order; junction bases with no gene match: 12. CDR3 length: 15 residues. The CDR3 nucleotides are TGTGCCAGCAATAGGGAAGGACAGGGGGCTTACGGCTACACCTTC. This codes for CASNREGQGAYGYTF.

This clone has a single count. The V and J genes are TRBV7-9 and TRBJ2-7, with 11 positions matching TRBD2. The CDR3 has 18 residues. Germline V gene sequence: CDR1 SEHNR, CDR2 FQNEAQ (reference sequence). V dropped 1 base and J dropped 5; count of bases not matched to a gene: 13. CDR3 nucleotides: TGTGCCAGCAGCTTAGGGACTAGCGGGTCTCAGCGGAGGCACGAGCAGTACTTC. Its translation: CASSLGTSGSQRRHEQYF.

The J gene is TRBJ2-3, the V gene TRBV29-1, with D possibly being TRBD1 (6 bases). The CDR3 totals 11 residues. Trimming took 5 bases from V and 4 from J, leaving 7 bases between them. Germline CDR1 reads SQVTM; CDR2 reads ANQGSEA. CDR3 nucleotides: TGCAGCGTTAAGGGGGCAGATACGCAGTATTTT. This gives the protein CSVKGADTQYF.

J is TRBJ1-1 and V is TRBV7-9; no definite D call. Germline CDR1 reads SEHNR; CDR2 reads FQNEAQ (reference sequence). There are 12 residues in the CDR3. The ends were cut back, 6 bases at V and 8 bases at J, with 13 bases in the middle. CDR3 in amino acids: CASSLVGPEAFF. CDR3 DNA: TGTGCCAGCAGTCTGGTTGGCCCCGAAGCTTTCTTT.

The J gene is TRBJ1-1, the V gene TRBV11-3; D not resolved. Germline loops: CDR1 SGHNT, CDR2 YENEEA. The ends were cut back, 5 bases at V and 0 bases at J, with 13 bases in the middle. There are 15 residues in the CDR3. The CDR3 coding sequence is TGTGCCAGCAGCCCGTGGCCGAGGATGAACACTGAAGCTTTCTTT. The encoded protein is CASSPWPRMNTEAFF.

This clone was picked up a small number of times. V is TRBV6-4 and J is TRBJ2-3; perhaps TRBD2 as D (5 bases). Deletions cut 2 bases from V and 0 bases from J, with 9 bases between. The CDR3 is made up of 15 amino acids. Per germline, CDR1 MRHNA and CDR2 SNTAGT. CDR3 DNA: TGTGCCAGCAGTGACGGGAGTACTAGCACAGATACGCAGTATTTT. Translation gives CASSDGSTSTDTQYF.

This clone was found once. The V gene is TRBV5-4, the J gene TRBJ2-5, with TRBD1 as a possible D gene (6 bases). The V end lost 0 bases, the J end lost 0 bases, and 9 bases lay between the germline ends. CDR1 is SGHNT, CDR2 YYREEE, per germline (reference sequence). This CDR3 is built from 15 residues. CDR3 residues: CASSLGGQYQETQYF. In DNA form, the CDR3 reads TGTGCCAGCAGCTTGGGGGGGCAATACCAAGAGACCCAGTACTTC.